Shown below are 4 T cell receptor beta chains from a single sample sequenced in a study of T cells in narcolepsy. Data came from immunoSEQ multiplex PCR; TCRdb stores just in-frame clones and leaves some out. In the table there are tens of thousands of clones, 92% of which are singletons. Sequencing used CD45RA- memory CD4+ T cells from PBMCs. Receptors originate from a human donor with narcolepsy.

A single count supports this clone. Written as DNA, the CDR3 is TGTGCCTGGAGCAGGGACAGGGGGCAGGGTGGGGCCAACGTCCTGACTTTC. Its translation is CAWSRDRGQGGANVLTF. V is TRBV30 and J is TRBJ2-6; TRBD1 matches 12 bases. The V segment lost 3 bases and the J segment 3 bases; nucleotides outside the gene matches: 6. In germline, CDR1 is GTSNPN, CDR2 SVGIG (reference sequence). The CDR3 length is 17 residues.

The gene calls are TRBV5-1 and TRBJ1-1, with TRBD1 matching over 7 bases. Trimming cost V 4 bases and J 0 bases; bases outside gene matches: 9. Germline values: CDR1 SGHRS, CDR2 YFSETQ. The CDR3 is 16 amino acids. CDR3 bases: TGCGCCAGCAGCGAGGGACAGAGACACATGAACACTGAAGCTTTCTTT. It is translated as CASSEGQRHMNTEAFF.

The CDR3 nucleotides are TGCGCCAGCAGCCAACCCGGGTTGAACACTGAAGCTTTCTTT. Encoded protein: CASSQPGLNTEAFF. The genes are TRBV4-3 and TRBJ1-1; D uncertain. CDR1 is LGHNA, CDR2 YSLEER, per germline. The CDR3 has 14 amino acids. Deletions cut 2 bases from V and 0 bases from J, with 7 bases between.

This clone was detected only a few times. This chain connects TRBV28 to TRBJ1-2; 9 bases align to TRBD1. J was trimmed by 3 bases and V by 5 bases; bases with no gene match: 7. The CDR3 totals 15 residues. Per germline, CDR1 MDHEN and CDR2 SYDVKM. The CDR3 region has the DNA TGTGCCAGCAGTCTCCGGGACAGGGTCGACTATGGCTACACCTTC. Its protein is CASSLRDRVDYGYTF.